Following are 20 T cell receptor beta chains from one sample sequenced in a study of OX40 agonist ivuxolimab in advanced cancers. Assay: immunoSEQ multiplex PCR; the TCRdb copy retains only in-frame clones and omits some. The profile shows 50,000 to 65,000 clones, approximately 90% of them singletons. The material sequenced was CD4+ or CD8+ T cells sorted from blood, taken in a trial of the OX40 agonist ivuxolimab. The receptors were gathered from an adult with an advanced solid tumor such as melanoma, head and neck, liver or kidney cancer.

This CDR3 reads CASSQGSGGASEQFF. In DNA form, the CDR3 reads TGCGCCAGCAGCCAGGGTAGCGGGGGGGCCAGTGAGCAGTTCTTC. The chain joins TRBV5-1 to TRBJ2-1; TRBD2 matches at 11 bases. J was trimmed by 9 bases and V by 4 bases; bases with no gene match: 9. Germline V gives CDR1 SGHRS, CDR2 YFSETQ. The CDR3 sequence is 15 residues long.

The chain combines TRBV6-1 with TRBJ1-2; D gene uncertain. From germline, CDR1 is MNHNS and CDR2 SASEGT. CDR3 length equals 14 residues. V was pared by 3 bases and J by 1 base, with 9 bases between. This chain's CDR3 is CASSETQRNYGYTF. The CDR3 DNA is TGTGCCAGCAGTGAGACTCAGCGTAACTATGGCTACACCTTC.

The CDR3 protein is CASSYSRGLKSYEQYF. The CDR3 region has the DNA TGTGCCAGCAGTTACTCAAGGGGACTGAAGTCCTACGAGCAGTACTTC. The J gene is TRBJ2-7, the V gene TRBV6-5; D might be TRBD2 (6 bases). This CDR3 region has 16 residues. V dropped 0 bases and J dropped 1 base, with 13 bases sitting between them. Germline loops: CDR1 MNHEY, CDR2 SVGAGI.

CDR3 protein: CASSEETGTGHYEQYF. As DNA, the CDR3 is TGTGCCAGCAGTGAAGAAACCGGGACAGGGCACTACGAGCAGTACTTC. V gene TRBV2 combines with J gene TRBJ2-7; 9 bases are a match to TRBD1. The CDR3 is 16 residues long. CDR1 is SNHLY and CDR2 is FYNNEI in the germline V gene. V trimming: 1 base; J trimming: 3 bases; junction bases outside the gene matches: 7.

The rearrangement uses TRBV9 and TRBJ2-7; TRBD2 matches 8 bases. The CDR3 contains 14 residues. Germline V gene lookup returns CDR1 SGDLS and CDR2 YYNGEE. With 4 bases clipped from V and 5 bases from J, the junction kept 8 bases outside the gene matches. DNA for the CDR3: TGTGCCAGCAGCTCAGGACTAGCTTCCAACGAGCAGTACTTC. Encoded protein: CASSSGLASNEQYF.

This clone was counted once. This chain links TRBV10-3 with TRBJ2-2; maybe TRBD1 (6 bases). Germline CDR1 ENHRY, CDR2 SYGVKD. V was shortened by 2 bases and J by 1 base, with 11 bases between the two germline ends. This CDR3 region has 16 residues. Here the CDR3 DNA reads TGTGCCATCAGTGAGCGTGGGGGCGAGAACACCGGGGAGCTGTTTTTT. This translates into CAISERGGENTGELFF.

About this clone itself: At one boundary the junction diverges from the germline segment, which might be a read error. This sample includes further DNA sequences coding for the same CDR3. For the CDR3, the DNA is TGTGCCAGCAGGGAAGAGACCCAGTACTTC. It translates to CASREETQYF. The J gene is TRBJ2-5, the V gene TRBV6-1; D unresolved. CDR1 is MNHNS, CDR2 SASEGT, per germline. The CDR3 has 10 amino acids.

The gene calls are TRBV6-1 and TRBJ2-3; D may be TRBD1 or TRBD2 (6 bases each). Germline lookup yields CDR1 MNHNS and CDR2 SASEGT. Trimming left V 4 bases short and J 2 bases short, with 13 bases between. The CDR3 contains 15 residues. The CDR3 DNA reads TGTGCCAGCAGTGCCACGGGGGCCTACACAGATACGCAGTATTTT. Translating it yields CASSATGAYTDTQYF.

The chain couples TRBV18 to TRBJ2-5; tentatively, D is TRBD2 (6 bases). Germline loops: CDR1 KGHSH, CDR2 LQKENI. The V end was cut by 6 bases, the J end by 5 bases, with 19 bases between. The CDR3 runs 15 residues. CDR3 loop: CASSPVEGSWETQYF. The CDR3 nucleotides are TGTGCCAGCTCCCCGGTGGAGGGTTCCTGGGAGACCCAGTACTTC. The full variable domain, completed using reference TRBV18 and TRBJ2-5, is NAGVMQNPRHLVRRRGQEARLRCSPMKGHSHVYWYRQLPEEGLKFMVYLQKENIIDESGMPKERFSAEFPKEGPSILRIQQVVRGDSAAYFCASSPVEGSWETQYFGPGTRLLVL.

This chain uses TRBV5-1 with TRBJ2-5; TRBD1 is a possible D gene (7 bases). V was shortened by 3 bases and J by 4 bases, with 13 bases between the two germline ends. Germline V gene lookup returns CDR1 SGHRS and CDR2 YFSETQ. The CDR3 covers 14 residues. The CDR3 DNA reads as TGCGCCAGCAGCTCCCGACAGGGAGGAGAGACCCAGTACTTC. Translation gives CASSSRQGGETQYF. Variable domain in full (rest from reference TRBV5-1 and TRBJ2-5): KAGVTQTPRYLIKTRGQQVTLSCSPISGHRSVSWYQQTPGQGLQFLFEYFSETQRNKGNFPGRFSGRQFSNSRSEMNVSTLELGDSALYLCASSSRQGGETQYFGPGTRLLVL.

This CDR3 reads CASTGTGTDTQYF. Written as DNA, the CDR3 is TGTGCCAGCACCGGGACAGGGACAGATACGCAGTATTTT. The rearrangement uses TRBV6-6 and TRBJ2-3, with 9 bases identical to TRBD1. CDR1 and CDR2 from the germline V gene are MNHNY and SVGAGI (reference sequence). The CDR3 loop spans 13 amino acids. V lost 7 bases, J lost 3 bases, and 2 bases stayed unmatched.

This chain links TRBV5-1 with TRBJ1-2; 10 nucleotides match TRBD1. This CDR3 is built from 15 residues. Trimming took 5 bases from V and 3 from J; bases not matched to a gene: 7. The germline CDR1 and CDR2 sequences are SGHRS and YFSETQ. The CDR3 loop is CASSSRGTGDYGYTF. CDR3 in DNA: TGCGCCAGCAGTTCTCGGGGGACAGGGGACTATGGCTACACCTTC.

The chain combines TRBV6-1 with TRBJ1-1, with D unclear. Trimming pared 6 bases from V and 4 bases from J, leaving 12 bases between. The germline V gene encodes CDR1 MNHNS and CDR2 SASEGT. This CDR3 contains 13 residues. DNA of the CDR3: TGTGCCAGCAGCCTTGGACCGGTCACTGAAGCTTTCTTT. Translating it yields CASSLGPVTEAFF.

DNA for the CDR3: TGTGCCAGCAAACTAGAGGACAAACTGTTTTTT. Translating it yields CASKLEDKLFF. The chain joins TRBV6-1 to TRBJ1-4; D gene unclear. The germline V and J ends were trimmed by 7 bases and 11 bases, with 11 bases remaining between them. CDR3 length equals 11 residues. CDR1 is MNHNS and CDR2 is SASEGT in the germline V gene.

The CDR3 region is CASSPSGQPLRHF. In DNA form, the CDR3 reads TGTGCCAGTAGTCCCTCGGGACAGCCTTTGAGGCATTTT. The V call is TRBV19, the J call TRBJ1-5, with 7 bases that match TRBD1. This CDR3 has 13 amino acids. CDR1 is LNHDA and CDR2 is SQIVND in the germline V gene (reference sequence). J was trimmed by 15 bases and V by 5 bases; bases with no gene match: 13.

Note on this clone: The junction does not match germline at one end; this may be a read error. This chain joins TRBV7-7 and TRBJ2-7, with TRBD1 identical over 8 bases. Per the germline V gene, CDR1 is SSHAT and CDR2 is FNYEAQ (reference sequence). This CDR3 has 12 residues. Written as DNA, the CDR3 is TGTGCTAGCAGCACAACAGGGGGCGAGCAGTACTTC. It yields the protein CASSTTGGEQYF.

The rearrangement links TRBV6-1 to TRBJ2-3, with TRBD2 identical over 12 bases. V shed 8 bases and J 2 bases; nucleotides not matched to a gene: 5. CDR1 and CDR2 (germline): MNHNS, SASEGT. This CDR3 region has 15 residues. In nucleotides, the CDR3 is TGTGCCAGCGCACTAGCGGGAGGCTTCACAGATACGCAGTATTTT. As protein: CASALAGGFTDTQYF.

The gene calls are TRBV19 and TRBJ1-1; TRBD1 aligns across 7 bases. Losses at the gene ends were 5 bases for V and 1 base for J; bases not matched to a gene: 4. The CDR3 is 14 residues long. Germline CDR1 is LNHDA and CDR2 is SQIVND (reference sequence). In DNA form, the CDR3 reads TGTGCCAGTAGTCCAGGGACAGCGAACACTGAAGCTTTCTTT. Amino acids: CASSPGTANTEAFF.

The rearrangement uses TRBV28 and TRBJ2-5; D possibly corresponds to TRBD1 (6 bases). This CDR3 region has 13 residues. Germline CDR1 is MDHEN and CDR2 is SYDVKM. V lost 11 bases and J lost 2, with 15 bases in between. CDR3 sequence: CAANRVLQETQYF. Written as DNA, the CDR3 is TGTGCCGCAAACAGGGTATTACAAGAGACCCAGTACTTC.

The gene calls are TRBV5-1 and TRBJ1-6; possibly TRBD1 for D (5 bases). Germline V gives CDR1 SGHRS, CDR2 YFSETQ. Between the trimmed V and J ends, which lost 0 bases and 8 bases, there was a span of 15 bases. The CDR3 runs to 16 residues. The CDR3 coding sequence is TGCGCCAGCAGCTTGGGACAGCAGGCCGGGGATTCACCCCTCCACTTT. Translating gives CASSLGQQAGDSPLHF.